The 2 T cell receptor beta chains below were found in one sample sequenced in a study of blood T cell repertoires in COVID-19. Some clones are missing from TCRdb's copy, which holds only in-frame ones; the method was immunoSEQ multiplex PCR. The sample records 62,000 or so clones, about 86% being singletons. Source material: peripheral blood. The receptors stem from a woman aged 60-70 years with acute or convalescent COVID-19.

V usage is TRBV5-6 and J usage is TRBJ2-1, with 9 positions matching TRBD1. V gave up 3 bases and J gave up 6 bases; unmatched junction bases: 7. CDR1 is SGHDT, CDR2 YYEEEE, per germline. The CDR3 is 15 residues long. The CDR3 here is CASSSAGQGGNEQFF. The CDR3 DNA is TGTGCCAGCAGCTCAGCGGGACAGGGAGGCAATGAGCAGTTCTTC.

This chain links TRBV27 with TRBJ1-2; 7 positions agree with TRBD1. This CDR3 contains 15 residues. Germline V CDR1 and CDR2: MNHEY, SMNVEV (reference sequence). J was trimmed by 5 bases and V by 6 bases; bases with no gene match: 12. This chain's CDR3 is CASREIQGTHYGYTF. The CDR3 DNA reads TGTGCCAGCAGGGAAATACAGGGGACGCATTATGGCTACACCTTC.